This T cell receptor (beta chain) was captured in a study of blood T cell repertoires in COVID-19. Across the study: COVID-19 samples collected from the United States, Italy and Spain covered acute and convalescent phases. PBMCs, B-cell-depleted T cells, or T cells were the source of the cDNA or gDNA that made up the material.

This clone appeared a few times. Looked up from germline, CDR1 is SGHTA and CDR2 is FQGNSA. CDR3 length: 17 amino acids. The ends lost 3 bases at V and 2 bases at J; junction bases unmatched: 9. How the authors handled the data: Reference gene primer amplification in the assay estimated nucleated cell counts. Sequencing was performed with immunoSEQ multiplex PCR; in TCRdb, only in-frame clones are kept and a portion is missing. That table supplies the V and J calls and clone size; D and trimming were determined from the DNA. The table has about 160,000 clones, just under 85% seen once. Sequencing used peripheral blood. This receptor was identified in a woman of 80 years or more with acute or convalescent COVID-19. The J gene is TRBJ2-7, the V gene TRBV7-2; 11 nucleotides agree with TRBD2. CDR3 sequence reads: CASSFISGRAGAYEQYF. The DNA for the CDR3 is TGTGCCAGCAGCTTCATTAGCGGGAGGGCGGGAGCCTACGAGCAGTACTTC.